One TCR beta chain is described in this entry. These data belong to a study of T cell changes during pregnancy in multiple sclerosis. This CDR3 is 15 amino acids long. The data were produced by immunoSEQ multiplex PCR, yet TCRdb's version contains in-frame clones alone and is incomplete. The sample lists more than 65,000 clones, roughly 90% occurring once. The sample here was peripheral blood, taken after pregnancy. The clonotype was recovered from a female donor in good health, enrolled as a control in a pregnancy study. This sequence joins TRBV21-1 and TRBJ1-2. TRBV21-1 is listed as a pseudogene. This CDR3 is CASSKVGVNSYGYTF. In DNA, the CDR3 is TGTGCCAGCAGCAAAGTCGGGGTAAATTCCTATGGCTACACCTTC.